Listed below are T cell receptor beta chains from one sample, sequenced in a study of T cell repertoires in cytomegalovirus infection. TCRdb reanalysed the reads using MiXCR and keeps one entry per CDR3 protein. The data contain 200,000 to 250,000 distinct CDR3 sequences, 22% of them singletons. Sequencing was done on a sample of CD8+ T cells from PBMCs. The source is a human donor in good health (CMV status not recorded). Some clones in this sample may be carry-over from other donors' samples. Each CDR3 is given with its conserved first and last residue. The order of the fields is CDR3 DNA, CDR3 protein, J gene, V gene, clone size, D gene, CDR3 length. The D gene is left open where the match is weak. Expanded clones get a size class; other rows say once, few or many, or leave the size out.

TGCAGTGCTAGAGGTAGGGACAGGGGCCCAAGCGGGGGCTACGAGCAGTACTTC CSARGRDRGPSGGYEQYF TRBJ2-7 TRBV20-1 - TRBD1 18
TGTGCCAGCAGCTTAGCTTTCGGAACCTACGAGCAGTACTTC CASSLAFGTYEQYF TRBJ2-7 TRBV7-6 - - 14
TGTGCTAGTGGTTTGTCGGCAGGGGAAGCTTTCTTT CASGLSAGEAFF TRBJ1-1 TRBV12-5 - - 12
TGCGCCAGCAGAGAGGTTGGGCTCGCAGAGACCCAGTACTTC CASREVGLAETQYF TRBJ2-5 TRBV5-1 few - 14
TGTGCCAGCAGCTTAAAATCCGGGGAGCTGTTTTTT CASSLKSGELFF TRBJ2-2 TRBV11-1 many - 12
TGTGCCAGCTCACCACCGGGAGGACCCACCGGGGAGCTGTTTTTT CASSPPGGPTGELFF TRBJ2-2 TRBV18 few - 15
TGCGCCAGCAGCGGACCATTATCAAGGGGTGAGCAGTTCTTC CASSGPLSRGEQFF TRBJ2-1 TRBV4-1 - - 14
TGTGCCAGCGCCGGGACAGCCGTTACAGATACGCAGTATTTT CASAGTAVTDTQYF TRBJ2-3 TRBV28 few TRBD1 14
TGTGCCAGCAGCTTAGGCCGTAGCGATGAGCAGTTCTTC CASSLGRSDEQFF TRBJ2-1 TRBV7-9 few - 13
TGTGCCACCAGTGTTCCGTATACCGGGGAGCTGTTTTTT CATSVPYTGELFF TRBJ2-2 TRBV24-1 few - 13
TGTGCCAGCAGCCTGGGACCGATAACGGGCAATCAGCCCCAGCATTTT CASSLGPITGNQPQHF TRBJ1-5 TRBV7-2 many - 16
TGTGCCAGCAGCCCCAGGACAGCCTACAATGAGCAGTTCTTC CASSPRTAYNEQFF TRBJ2-1 TRBV7-9 - - 14
TGTGCCAGCAGTGTTAGGCTAGCGGGGGCCCTTGAGCAGTTCTTC CASSVRLAGALEQFF TRBJ2-1 TRBV2 many TRBD2 15
TGCAGTGCTAGTGCAGAAGCCGATCAAGAGACCCAGTACTTC CSASAEADQETQYF TRBJ2-5 TRBV20-1 - - 14
TGTGCCAGCAGTTTAGGCCGGGGGGCCCAGGATACGCAGTATTTT CASSLGRGAQDTQYF TRBJ2-3 TRBV12-3/TRBV12-4 - - 15
TGTGCTAGTGCCGTTACGATCAATGAGCAGTTCTTC CASAVTINEQFF TRBJ2-1 TRBV12-5 - - 12
TGTGCCAGCAGTGCACTAGCGACCTACAATGAGCAGTTCTTC CASSALATYNEQFF TRBJ2-1 TRBV12-3/TRBV12-4 - TRBD2 14
TGTGCCAGCAGTTGGACTAGCGGGGGGGGCGATGAGCAGTTCTTC CASSWTSGGGDEQFF TRBJ2-1 TRBV7-2 many TRBD2 15
TGTGCCAGCAGCCATGGGGAGGGCTGGGACCAAGAGACCCAGTACTTC CASSHGEGWDQETQYF TRBJ2-5 TRBV7-9 many TRBD2 16
TGTGCCAGCAGAGCCCCATCTGAAGCTTTCTTT CASRAPSEAFF TRBJ1-1 TRBV6-5 few - 11